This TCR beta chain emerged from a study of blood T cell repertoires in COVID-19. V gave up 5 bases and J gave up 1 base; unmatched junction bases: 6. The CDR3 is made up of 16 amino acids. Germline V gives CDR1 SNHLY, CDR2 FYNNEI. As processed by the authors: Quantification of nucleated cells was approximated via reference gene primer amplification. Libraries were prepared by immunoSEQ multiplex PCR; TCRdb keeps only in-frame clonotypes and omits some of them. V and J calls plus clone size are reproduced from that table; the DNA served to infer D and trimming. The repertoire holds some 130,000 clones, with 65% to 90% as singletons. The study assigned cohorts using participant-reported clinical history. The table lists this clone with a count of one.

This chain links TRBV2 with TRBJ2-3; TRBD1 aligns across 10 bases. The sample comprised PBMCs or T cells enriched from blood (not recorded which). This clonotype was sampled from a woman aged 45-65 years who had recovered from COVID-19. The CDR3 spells CASSQAGTGGTDTQYF. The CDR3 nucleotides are TGTGCCAGCAGTCAGGCCGGGACAGGGGGCACAGATACGCAGTATTTT.